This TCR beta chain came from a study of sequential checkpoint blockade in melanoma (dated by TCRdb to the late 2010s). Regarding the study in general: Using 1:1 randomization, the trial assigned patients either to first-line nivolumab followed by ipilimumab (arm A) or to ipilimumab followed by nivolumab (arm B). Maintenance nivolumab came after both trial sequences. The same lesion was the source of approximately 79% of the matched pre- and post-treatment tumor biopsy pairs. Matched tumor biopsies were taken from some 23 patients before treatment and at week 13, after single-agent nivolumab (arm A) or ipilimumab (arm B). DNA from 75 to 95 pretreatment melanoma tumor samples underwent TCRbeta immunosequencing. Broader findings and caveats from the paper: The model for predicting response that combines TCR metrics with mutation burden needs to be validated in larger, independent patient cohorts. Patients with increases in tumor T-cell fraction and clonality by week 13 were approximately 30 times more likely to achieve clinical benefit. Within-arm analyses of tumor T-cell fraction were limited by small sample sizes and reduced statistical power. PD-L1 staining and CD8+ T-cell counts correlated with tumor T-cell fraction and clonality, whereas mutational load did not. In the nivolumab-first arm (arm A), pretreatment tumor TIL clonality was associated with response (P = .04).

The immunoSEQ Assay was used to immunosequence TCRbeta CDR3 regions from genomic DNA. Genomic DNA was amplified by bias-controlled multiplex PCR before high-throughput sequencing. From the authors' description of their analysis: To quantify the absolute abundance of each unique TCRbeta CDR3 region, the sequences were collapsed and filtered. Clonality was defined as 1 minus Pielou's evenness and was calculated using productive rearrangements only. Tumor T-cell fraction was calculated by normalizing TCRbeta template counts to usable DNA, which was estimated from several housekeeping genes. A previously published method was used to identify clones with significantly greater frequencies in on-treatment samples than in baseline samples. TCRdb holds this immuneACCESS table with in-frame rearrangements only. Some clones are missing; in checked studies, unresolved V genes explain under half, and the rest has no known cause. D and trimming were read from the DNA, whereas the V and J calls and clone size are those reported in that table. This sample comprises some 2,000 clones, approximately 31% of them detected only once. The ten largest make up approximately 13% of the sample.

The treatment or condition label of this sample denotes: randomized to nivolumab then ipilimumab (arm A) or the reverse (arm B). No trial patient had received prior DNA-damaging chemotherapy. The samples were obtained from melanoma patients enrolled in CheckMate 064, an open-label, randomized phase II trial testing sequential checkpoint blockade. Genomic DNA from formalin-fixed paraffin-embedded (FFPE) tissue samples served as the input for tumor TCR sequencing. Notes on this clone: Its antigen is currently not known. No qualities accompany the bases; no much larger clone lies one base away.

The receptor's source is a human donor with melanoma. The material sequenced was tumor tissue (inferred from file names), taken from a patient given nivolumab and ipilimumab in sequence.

The nucleotide sequence is given as TGTGCCAGCAGCTTGGAAGGCAGGCAAGTACAGAAGACCCAGTACTTC. Its coded protein is CASSLEGRQVQKTQYF. Recombination connected TRBV11-3 to TRBJ2-5; no D segment can be confidently identified. The germline V gene provides CDR1 SGHNT and CDR2 YENEEA. The CDR3 goes from the cysteine to the phenylalanine over 16 residues. Only the CDR3 region is kept as DNA, spanning 48 bases read in frame from base 1. Deletion took 3 bases off V and 6 bases off J, with a span of 20 bases between the germline ends.